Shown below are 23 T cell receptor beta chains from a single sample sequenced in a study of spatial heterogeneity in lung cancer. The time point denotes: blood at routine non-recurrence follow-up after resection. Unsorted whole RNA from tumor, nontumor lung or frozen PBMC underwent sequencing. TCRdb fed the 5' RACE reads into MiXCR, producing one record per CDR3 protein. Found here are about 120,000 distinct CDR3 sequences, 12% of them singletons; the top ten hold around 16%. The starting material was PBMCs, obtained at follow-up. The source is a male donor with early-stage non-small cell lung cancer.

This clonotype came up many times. CDR3 residues: CASSVSWTTTETQYF. The CDR3 DNA is TGTGCCAGCAGCGTAAGTTGGACGACTACAGAGACCCAGTACTTC. V gene TRBV9 combines with J gene TRBJ2-5; D is perhaps TRBD2 (5 bases). The CDR3 length is 15 residues. Trimming removed 1 base at V and 4 bases at J, with 14 bases between. In germline, CDR1 is SGDLS, CDR2 YYNGEE.

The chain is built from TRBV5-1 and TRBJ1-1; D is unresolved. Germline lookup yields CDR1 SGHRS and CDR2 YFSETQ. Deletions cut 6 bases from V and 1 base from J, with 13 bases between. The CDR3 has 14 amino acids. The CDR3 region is CASNFFGPNTEAFF. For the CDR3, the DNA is TGCGCCAGCAATTTTTTCGGGCCGAACACTGAAGCTTTCTTT.

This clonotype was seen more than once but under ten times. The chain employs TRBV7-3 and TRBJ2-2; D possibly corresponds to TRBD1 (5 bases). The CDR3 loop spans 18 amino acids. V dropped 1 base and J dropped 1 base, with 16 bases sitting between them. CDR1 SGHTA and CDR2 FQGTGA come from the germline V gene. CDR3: CASSLKGFGRENTGELFF. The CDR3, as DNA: TGTGCCAGCAGCTTAAAGGGCTTCGGCAGGGAGAACACCGGGGAGCTGTTTTTT.

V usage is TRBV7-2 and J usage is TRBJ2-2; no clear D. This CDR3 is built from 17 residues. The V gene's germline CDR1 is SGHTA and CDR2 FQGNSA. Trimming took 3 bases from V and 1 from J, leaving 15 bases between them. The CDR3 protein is CASSLARLGRNTGELFF. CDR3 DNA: TGTGCCAGCAGCTTGGCGCGGTTGGGTCGGAACACCGGGGAGCTGTTTTTT.

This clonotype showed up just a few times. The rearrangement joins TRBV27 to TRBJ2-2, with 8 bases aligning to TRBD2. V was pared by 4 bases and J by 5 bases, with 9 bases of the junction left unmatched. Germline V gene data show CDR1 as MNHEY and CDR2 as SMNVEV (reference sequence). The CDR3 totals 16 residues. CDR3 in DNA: TGTGCCAGCAGTTCCCGGTGGAGCGGGGGAACCGGGGAGCTGTTTTTT. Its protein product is CASSSRWSGGTGELFF.

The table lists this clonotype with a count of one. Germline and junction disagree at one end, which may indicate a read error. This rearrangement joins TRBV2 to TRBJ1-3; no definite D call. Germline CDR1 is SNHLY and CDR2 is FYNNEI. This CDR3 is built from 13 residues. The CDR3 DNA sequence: TGTGCCAGCAGCGAAGCCATAGGAAACACCATATATTTT. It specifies CASSEAIGNTIYF.

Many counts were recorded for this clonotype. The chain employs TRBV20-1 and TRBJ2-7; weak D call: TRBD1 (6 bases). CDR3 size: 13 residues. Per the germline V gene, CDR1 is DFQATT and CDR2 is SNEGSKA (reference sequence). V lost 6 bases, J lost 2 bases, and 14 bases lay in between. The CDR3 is CSARTVRTYEQYF. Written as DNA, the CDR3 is TGCAGTGCCAGGACAGTGAGGACCTACGAGCAGTACTTC.

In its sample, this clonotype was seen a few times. This chain's CDR3 is CSARRTANQPQHF. The CDR3 DNA reads as TGCAGTGCTAGAAGGACAGCCAATCAGCCCCAGCATTTT. V is TRBV20-1 and J is TRBJ1-5; a weak D match, TRBD1 (6 bases). The V end lost 2 bases, the J end lost 3 bases, and 8 bases lay between the germline ends. This CDR3 region has 13 residues. Germline CDR1 DFQATT, CDR2 SNEGSKA (reference sequence).

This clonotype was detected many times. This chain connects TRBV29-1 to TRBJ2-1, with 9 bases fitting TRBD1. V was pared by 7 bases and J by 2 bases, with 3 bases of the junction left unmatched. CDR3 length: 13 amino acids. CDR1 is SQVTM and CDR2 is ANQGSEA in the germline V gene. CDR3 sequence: CSGRDRAYNEQFF. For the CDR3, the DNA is TGCAGCGGCCGGGACAGGGCCTACAATGAGCAGTTCTTC.

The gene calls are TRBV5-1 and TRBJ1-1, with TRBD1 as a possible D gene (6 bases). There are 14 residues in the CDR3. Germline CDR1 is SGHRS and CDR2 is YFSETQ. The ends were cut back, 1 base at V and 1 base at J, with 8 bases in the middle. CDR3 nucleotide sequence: TGCGCCAGCAGCTTGCGACAGGCGAACACTGAAGCTTTCTTT. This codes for CASSLRQANTEAFF.

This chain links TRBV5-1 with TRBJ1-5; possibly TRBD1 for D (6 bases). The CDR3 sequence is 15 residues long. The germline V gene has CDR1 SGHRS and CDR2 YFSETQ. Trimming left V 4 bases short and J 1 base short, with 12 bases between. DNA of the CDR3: TGCGCCAGCAGCGTAACAGGGATGAGCAATCAGCCCCAGCATTTT. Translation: CASSVTGMSNQPQHF.

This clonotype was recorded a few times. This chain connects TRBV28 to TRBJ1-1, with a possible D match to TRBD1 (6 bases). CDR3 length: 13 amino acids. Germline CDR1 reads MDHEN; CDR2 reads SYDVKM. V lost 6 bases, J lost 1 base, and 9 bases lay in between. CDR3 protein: CASSGGQNTEAFF. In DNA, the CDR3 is TGTGCCAGCAGCGGGGGACAGAACACTGAAGCTTTCTTT.

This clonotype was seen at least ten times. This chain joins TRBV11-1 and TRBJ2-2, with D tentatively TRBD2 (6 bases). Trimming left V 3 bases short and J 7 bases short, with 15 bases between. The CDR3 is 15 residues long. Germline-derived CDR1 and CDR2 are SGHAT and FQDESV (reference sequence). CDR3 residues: CASSLEGFTGGELFF. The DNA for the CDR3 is TGTGCCAGCAGCTTGGAGGGGTTTACAGGCGGGGAGCTGTTTTTT.

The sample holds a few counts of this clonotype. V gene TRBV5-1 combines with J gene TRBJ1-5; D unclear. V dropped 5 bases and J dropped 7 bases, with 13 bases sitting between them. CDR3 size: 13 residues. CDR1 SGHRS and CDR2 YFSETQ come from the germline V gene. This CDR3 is CASSLGIEQPQHF. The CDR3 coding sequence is TGCGCCAGCAGTTTAGGGATTGAGCAGCCCCAGCATTTT.

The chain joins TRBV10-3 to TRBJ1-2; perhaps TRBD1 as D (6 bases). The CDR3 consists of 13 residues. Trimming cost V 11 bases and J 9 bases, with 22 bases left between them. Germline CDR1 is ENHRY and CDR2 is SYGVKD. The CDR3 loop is CAVNGQLGASYTF. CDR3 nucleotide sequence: TGTGCCGTCAACGGACAGCTCGGGGCGAGCTACACCTTC.

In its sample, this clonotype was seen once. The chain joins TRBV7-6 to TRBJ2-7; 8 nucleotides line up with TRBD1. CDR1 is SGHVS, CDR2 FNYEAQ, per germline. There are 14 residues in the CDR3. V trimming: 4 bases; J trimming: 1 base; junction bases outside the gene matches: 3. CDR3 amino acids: CASSSRQGSYEQYF. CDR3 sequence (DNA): TGTGCCAGCAGCTCTAGACAGGGGTCCTACGAGCAGTACTTC.

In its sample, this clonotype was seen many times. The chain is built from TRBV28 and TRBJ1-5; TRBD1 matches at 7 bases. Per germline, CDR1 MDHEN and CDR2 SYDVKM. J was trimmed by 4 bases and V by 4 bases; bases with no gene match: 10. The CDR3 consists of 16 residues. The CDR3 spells CASSSPRQGTNQPQHF. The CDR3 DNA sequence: TGTGCCAGCAGTTCCCCTCGACAGGGAACTAATCAGCCCCAGCATTTT.

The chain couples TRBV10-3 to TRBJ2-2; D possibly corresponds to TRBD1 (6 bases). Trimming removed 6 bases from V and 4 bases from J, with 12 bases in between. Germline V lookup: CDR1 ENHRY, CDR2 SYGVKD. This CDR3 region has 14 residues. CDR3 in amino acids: CAIRQGRGTGELFF. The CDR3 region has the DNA TGTGCCATCAGACAGGGCCGTGGCACCGGGGAGCTGTTTTTT.

CDR3 residues: CASMRAGTRDEQFF. The CDR3 coding sequence is TGTGCCAGCATGAGAGCGGGGACCCGGGATGAGCAGTTCTTC. The genes are TRBV12-3 or TRBV12-4 and TRBJ2-1, with 7 bases fitting TRBD2. The CDR3 is 14 amino acids. V shed 7 bases and J 8 bases; nucleotides not matched to a gene: 11.

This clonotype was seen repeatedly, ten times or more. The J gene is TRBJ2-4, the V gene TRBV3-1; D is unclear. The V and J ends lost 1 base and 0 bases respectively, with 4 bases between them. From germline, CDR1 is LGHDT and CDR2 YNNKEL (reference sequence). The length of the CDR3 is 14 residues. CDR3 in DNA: TGTGCCAGCAGCCAAGGAGTAGCCAAAAACATTCAGTACTTC. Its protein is CASSQGVAKNIQYF.

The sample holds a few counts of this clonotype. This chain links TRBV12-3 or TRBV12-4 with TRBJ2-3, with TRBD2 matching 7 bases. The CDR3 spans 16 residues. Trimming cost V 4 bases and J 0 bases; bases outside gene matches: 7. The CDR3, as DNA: TGTGCCAGCAGTTCTCCGAGCGGGGCTAGCACAGATACGCAGTATTTT. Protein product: CASSSPSGASTDTQYF.

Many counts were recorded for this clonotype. The CDR3 is CASSRGETQYF. The CDR3 region has the DNA TGTGCCAGCAGCCGGGGCGAGACCCAGTACTTC. The chain employs TRBV11-2 and TRBJ2-5, with D perhaps matching TRBD1 or TRBD2 (5 bases each). In germline, CDR1 is SGHAT, CDR2 FQNNGV. The CDR3 consists of 11 residues. Trimming took off 5 bases at V and 5 bases at J, with 6 bases between the two ends.

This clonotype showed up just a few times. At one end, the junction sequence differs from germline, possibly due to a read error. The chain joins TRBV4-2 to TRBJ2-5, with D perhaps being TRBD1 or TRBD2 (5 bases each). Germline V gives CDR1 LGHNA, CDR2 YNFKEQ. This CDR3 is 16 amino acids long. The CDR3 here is CASSQDRTGRGETQYF. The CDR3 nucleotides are TGTGCCAGTAGCCAAGATCGAACAGGACGGGGAGAGACCCAGTACTTC.